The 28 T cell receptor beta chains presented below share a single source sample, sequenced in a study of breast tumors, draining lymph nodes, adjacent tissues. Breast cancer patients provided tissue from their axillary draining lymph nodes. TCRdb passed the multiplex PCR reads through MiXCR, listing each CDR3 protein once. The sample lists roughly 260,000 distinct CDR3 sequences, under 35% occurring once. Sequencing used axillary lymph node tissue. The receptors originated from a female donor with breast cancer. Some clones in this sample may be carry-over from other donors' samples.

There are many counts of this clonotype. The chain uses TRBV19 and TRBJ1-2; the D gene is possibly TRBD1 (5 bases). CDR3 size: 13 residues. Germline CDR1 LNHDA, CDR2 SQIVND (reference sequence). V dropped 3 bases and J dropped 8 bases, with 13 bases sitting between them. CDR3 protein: CASSIPGTSGYTF. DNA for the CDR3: TGTGCCAGTAGTATTCCCGGGACGAGCGGCTACACCTTC.

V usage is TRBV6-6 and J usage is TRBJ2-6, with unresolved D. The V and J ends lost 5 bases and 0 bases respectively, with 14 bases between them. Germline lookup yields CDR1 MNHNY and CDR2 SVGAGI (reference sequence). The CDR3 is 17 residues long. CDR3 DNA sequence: TGTGCCAGCAGTCACAAAGGCCGAGTCTCTGGGGCCAACGTCCTGACTTTC. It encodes CASSHKGRVSGANVLTF.

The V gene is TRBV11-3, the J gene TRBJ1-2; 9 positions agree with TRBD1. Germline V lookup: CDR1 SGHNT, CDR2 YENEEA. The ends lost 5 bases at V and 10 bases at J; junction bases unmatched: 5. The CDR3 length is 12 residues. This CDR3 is CASSKTGGSYTF. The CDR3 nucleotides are TGTGCCAGCAGCAAGACAGGGGGGTCCTACACCTTC.

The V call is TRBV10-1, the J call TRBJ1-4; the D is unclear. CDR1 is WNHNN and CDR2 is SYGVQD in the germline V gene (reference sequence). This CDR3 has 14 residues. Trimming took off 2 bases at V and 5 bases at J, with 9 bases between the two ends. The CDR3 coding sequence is TGCGCCAGCAGTGAGGACTACAACAATGAAAAACTGTTTTTT. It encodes CASSEDYNNEKLFF.

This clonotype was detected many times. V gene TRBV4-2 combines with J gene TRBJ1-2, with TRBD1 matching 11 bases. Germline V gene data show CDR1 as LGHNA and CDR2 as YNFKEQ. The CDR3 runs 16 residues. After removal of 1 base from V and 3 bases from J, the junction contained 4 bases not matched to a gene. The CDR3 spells CASSQAGQGADYGYTF. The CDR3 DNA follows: TGTGCCAGCAGCCAAGCAGGACAGGGGGCCGACTATGGCTACACCTTC.

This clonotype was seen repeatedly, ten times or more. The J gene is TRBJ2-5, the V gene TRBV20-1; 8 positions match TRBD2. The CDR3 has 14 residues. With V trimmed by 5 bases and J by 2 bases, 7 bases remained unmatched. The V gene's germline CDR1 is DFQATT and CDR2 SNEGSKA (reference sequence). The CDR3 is CSAGILAGQETQYF. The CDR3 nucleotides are TGCAGTGCTGGGATTTTAGCGGGGCAAGAGACCCAGTACTTC.

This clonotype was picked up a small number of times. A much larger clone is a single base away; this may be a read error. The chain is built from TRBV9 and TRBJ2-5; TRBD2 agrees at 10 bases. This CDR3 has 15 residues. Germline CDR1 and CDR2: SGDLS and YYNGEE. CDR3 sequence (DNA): TGTGCCAGCAGCGAGGGACTAGCGCAAAAAGAGACCCCGTACTTC. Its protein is CASSEGLAQKETPYF.

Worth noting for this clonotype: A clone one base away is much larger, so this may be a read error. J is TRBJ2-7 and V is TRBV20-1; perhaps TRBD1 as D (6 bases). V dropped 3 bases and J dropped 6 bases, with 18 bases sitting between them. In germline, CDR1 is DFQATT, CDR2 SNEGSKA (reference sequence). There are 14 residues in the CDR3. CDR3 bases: TGCAGTGCTAGGAAACAGGGAAAAGTGGCCGAGCAGTACTTC. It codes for CSARKQGKVAEQYF.

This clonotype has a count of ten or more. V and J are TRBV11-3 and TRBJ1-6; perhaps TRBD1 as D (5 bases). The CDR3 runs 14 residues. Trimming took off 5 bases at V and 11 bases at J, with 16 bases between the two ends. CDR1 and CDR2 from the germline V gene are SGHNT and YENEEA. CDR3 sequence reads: CASSLGGENAPLHF. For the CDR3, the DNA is TGTGCCAGCAGCCTTGGAGGGGAAAATGCACCCCTCCACTTT.

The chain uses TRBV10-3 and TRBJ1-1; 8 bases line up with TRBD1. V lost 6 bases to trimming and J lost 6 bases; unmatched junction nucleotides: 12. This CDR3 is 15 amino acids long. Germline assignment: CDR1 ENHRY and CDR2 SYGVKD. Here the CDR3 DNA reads TGTGCCATCAGATTAAAACAGGGGGGGGCTTCTGAAGCTTTCTTT. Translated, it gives CAIRLKQGGASEAFF.

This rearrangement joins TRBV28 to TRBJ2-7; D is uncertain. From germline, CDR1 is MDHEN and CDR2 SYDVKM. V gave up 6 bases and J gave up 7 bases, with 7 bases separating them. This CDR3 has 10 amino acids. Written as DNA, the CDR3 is TGTGCCAGCAGCCCTTCAGAGCAGTACTTC. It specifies CASSPSEQYF.

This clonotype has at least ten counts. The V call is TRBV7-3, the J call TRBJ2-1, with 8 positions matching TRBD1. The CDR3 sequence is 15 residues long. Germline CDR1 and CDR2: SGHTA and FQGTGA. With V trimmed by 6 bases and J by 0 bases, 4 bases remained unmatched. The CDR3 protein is CASSFDRGSYNEQFF. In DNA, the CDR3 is TGTGCCAGCAGTTTCGACAGGGGCTCCTACAATGAGCAGTTCTTC.

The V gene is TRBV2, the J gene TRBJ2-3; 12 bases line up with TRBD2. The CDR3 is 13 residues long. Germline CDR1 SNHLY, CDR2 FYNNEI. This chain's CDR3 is CARTSGITDTQYF. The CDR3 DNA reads TGTGCTAGGACTAGCGGGATCACAGATACGCAGTATTTT.

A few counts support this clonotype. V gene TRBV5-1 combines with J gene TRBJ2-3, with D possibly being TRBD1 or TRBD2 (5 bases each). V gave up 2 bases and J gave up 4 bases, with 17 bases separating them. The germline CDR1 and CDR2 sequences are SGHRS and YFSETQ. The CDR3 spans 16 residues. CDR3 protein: CASSFTRVLGPDTQYF. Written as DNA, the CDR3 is TGCGCCAGCAGCTTTACCCGGGTCCTGGGACCAGATACGCAGTATTTT.

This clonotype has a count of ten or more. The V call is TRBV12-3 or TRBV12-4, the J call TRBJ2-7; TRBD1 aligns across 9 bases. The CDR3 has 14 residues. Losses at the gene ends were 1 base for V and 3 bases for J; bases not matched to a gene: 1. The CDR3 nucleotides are TGTGCCAGCAGTTTAGGACAGGGGGGCTACGAGCAGTACTTC. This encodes CASSLGQGGYEQYF.

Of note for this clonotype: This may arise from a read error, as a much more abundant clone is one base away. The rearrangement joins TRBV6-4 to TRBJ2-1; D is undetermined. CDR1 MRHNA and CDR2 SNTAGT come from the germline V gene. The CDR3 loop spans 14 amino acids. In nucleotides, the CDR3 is TGTACCAGCAGTGACCCTTCAGCGCACAATGAGCAGTTCTTC. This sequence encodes CTSSDPSAHNEQFF.

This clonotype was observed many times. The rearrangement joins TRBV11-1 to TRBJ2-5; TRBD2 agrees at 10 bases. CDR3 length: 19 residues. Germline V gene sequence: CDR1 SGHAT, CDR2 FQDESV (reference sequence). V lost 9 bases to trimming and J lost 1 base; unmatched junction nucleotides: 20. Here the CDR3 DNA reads TGTGCCAGTCGAGGGGGATGGTCTAGCGGGAGTAGCAGCCAAGAGACCCAGTACTTC. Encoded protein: CASRGGWSSGSSSQETQYF.

In DNA, the CDR3 is TGTGCCTGGAGTGTAATCGAAGGGACAGATACGCAGTATTTT. It is translated as CAWSVIEGTDTQYF. This chain connects TRBV30 to TRBJ2-3; D is unresolved. The germline V and J ends were trimmed by 0 bases and 3 bases, with 10 bases remaining between them. The CDR3 length is 14 residues. Per the germline V gene, CDR1 is GTSNPN and CDR2 is SVGIG (reference sequence).

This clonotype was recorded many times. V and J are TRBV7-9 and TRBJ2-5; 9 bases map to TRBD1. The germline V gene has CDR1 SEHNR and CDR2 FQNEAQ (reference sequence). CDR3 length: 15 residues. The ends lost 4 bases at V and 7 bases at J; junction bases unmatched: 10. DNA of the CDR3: TGTGCCAGCAGCTCTAACAGGGGGCGCGGGGGGACCCAGTACTTC. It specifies CASSSNRGRGGTQYF. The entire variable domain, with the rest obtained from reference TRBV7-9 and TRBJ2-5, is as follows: DTGVSQNPRHKITKRGQNVTFRCDPISEHNRLYWYRQTLGQGPEFLTYFQNEAQLEKSRLLSDRFSAERPKGSFSTLEIQRTEQGDSAMYLCASSSNRGRGGTQYFGPGTRLLVL.

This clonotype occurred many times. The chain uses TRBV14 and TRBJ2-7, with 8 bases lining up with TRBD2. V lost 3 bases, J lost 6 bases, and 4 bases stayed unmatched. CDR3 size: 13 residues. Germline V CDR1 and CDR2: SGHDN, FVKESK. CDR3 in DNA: TGTGCCAGCAGCCAGTATGCGGGGGGCGAGCAGTACTTC. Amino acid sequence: CASSQYAGGEQYF.

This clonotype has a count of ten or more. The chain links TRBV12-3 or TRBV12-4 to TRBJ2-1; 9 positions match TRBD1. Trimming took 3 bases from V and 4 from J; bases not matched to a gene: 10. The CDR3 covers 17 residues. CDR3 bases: TGTGCCAGCAGTTTGGGAATCGGGACAGGGTTTTACAATGAGCAGTTCTTC. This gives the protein CASSLGIGTGFYNEQFF.

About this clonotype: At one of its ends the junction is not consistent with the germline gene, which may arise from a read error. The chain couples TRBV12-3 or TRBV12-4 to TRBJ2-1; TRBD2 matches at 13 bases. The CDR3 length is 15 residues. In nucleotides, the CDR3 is TGTGCCAGCAGTTCCCCGACTAGCGGGAGGTATGAGCAGTCCTTC. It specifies CASSSPTSGRYEQSF.

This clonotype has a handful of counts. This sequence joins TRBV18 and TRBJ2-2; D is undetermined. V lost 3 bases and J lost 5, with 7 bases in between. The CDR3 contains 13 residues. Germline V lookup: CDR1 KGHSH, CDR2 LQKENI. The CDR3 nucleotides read TGTGCCAGCTCACCGACCAGTACCGGGGAGCTGTTTTTT. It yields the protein CASSPTSTGELFF.

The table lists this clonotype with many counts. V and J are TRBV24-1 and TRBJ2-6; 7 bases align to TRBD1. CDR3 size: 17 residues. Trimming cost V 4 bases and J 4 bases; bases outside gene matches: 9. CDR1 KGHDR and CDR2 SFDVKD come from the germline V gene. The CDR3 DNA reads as TGTGCCACCAGTGACCAAAGAGGGGGCGCCGGGGCCAACGTCCTGACTTTC. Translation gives CATSDQRGGAGANVLTF.

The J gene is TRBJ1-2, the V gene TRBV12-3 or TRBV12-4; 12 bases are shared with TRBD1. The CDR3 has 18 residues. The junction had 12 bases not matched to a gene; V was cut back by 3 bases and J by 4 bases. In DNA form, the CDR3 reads TGTGCCAGCAGTTTCGCGCGGGGGACAGGGGGCCGGAGCTATGGCTACACCTTC. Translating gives CASSFARGTGGRSYGYTF.

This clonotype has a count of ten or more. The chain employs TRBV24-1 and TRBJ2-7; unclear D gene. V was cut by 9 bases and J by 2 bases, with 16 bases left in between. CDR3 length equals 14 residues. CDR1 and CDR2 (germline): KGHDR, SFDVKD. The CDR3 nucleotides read TGTGCCACCGCTCCCCGCGGTAATACCTACGAGCAGTACTTC. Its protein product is CATAPRGNTYEQYF.

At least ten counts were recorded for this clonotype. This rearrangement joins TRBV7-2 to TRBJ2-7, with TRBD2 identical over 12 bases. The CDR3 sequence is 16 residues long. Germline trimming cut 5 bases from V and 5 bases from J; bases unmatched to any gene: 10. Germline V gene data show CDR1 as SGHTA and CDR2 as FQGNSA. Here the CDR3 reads CASSLSLTSGSDEQYF. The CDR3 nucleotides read TGTGCCAGCAGCCTCTCCCTGACTAGCGGGAGCGACGAGCAGTACTTC. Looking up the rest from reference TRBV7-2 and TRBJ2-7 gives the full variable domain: GAGVSQSPSNKVTEKGKDVELRCDPISGHTALYWYRQSLGQGLEFLIYFQGNSAPDKSGLPSDRFSAERTGGSVSTLTIQRTQQEDSAVYLCASSLSLTSGSDEQYFGPGTRLTVT.

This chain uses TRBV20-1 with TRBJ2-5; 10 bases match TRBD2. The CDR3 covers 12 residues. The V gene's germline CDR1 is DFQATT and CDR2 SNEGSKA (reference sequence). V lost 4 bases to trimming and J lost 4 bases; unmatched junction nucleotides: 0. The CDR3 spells CSATSGRETQYF. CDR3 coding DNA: TGCAGTGCTACTAGCGGGAGAGAGACCCAGTACTTC.